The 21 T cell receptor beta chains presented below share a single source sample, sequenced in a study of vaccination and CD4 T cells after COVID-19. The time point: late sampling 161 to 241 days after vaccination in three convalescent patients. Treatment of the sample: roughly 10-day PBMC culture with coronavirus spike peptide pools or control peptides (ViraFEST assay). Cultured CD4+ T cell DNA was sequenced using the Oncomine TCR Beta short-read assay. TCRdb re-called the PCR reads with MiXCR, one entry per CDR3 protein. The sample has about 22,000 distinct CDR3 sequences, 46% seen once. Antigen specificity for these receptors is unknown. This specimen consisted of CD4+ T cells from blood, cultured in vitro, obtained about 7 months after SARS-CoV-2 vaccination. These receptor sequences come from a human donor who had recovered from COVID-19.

The CDR3 protein is CASTVRGASGTAYEQYF. CDR3 sequence (DNA): TGTGCCAGCACTGTCCGCGGGGCTAGCGGGACTGCCTACGAGCAGTACTTC. This rearrangement joins TRBV6-1 to TRBJ2-7; 9 bases map to TRBD2. Germline V gene lookup returns CDR1 MNHNS and CDR2 SASEGT. The CDR3 extends over 17 amino acids. The junction had 15 bases not matched to a gene; V was cut back by 7 bases and J by 2 bases.

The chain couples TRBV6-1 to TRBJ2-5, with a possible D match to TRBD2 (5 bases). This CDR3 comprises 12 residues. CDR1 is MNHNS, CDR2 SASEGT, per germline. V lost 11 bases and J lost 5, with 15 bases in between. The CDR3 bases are TGTGCCCACCGTCCCCCGGGGGAGACCCAGTACTTC. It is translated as CAHRPPGETQYF.

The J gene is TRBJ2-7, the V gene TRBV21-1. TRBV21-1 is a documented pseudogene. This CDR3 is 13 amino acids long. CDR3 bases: TGTGCCAGCAGCAAAGGTCGGGGCTACGAGCAGTACTTC. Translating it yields CASSKGRGYEQYF.

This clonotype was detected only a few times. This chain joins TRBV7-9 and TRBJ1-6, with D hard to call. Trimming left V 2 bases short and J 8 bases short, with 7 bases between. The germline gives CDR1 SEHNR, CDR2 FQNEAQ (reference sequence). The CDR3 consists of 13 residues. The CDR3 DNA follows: TGTGCCAGCAGCTTAATTGGGGATTCACCCCTCCACTTT. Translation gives CASSLIGDSPLHF.

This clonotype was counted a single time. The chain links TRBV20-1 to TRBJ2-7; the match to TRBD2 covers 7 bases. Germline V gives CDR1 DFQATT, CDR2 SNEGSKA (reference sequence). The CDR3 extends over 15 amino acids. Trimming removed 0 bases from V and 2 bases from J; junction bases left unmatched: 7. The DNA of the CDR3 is TGCAGTGCTAGAGATGGGACGGGGGGTGCCTACGAGCAGTACTTC. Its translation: CSARDGTGGAYEQYF.

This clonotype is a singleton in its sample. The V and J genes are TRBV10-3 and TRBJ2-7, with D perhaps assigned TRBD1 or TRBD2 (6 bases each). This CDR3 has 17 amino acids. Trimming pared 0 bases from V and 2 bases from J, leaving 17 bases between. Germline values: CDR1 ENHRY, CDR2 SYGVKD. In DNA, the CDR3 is TGTGCCATCAGTGAGTCAGGAGGGCAGGGGTGGACCTACGAGCAGTACTTC. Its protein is CAISESGGQGWTYEQYF.

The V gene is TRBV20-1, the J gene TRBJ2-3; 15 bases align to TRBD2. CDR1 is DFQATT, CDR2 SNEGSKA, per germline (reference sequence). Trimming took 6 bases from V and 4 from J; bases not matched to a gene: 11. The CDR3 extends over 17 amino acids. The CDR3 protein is CSAQAGLAGGPSDTQYF. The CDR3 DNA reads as TGCAGTGCCCAGGCAGGACTAGCGGGAGGGCCTTCAGATACGCAGTATTTT.

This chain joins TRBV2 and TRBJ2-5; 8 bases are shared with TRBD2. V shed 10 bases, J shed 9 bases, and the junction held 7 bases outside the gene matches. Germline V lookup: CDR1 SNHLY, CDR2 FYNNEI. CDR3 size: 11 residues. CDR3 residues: CATRGEEAQYF. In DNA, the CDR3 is TGTGCCACGCGGGGGGAAGAAGCCCAGTACTTC. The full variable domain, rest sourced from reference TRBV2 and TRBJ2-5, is EPEVTQTPSHQVTQMGQEVILRCVPISNHLYFYWYRQILGQKVEFLVSFYNNEISEKSEIFDDQFSVERPDGSNFTLKIRSTKLEDSAMYFCATRGEEAQYFGPGTRLLVL.

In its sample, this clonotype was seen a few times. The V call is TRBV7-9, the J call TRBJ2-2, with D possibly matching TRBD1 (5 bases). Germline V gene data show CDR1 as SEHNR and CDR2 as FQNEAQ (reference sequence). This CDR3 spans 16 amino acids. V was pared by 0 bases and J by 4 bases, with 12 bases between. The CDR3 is CASSLAWGLLTGELFF. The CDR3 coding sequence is TGTGCCAGCAGCTTAGCGTGGGGCTTACTCACCGGGGAGCTGTTTTTT.

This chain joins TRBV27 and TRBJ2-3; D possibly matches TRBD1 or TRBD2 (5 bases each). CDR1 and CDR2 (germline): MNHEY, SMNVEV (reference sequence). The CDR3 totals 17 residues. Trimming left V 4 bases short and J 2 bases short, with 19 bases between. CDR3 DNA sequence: TGTGCCAGCAGTTATAAAGGGACGGATCTACCCACAGATACGCAGTATTTT. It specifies CASSYKGTDLPTDTQYF.

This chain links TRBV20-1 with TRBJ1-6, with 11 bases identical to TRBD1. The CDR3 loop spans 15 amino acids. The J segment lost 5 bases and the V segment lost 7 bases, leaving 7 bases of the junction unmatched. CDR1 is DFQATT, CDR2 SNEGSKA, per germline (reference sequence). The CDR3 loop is CSVERGQGDNSPLHF. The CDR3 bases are TGCAGTGTTGAGAGGGGACAGGGGGATAATTCACCCCTCCACTTT.

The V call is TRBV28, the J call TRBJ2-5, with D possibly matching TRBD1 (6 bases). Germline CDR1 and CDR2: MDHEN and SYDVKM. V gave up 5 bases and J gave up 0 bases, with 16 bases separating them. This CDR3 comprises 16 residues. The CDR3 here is CASSPQGFGDQETQYF. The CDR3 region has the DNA TGTGCCAGCAGTCCCCAGGGGTTCGGAGACCAAGAGACCCAGTACTTC.

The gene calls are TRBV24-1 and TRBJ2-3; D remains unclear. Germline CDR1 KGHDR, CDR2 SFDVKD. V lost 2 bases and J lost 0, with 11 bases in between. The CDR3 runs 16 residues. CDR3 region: CATSDSVLPSTDTQYF. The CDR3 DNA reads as TGTGCCACCAGTGATTCAGTCCTGCCAAGCACAGATACGCAGTATTTT.

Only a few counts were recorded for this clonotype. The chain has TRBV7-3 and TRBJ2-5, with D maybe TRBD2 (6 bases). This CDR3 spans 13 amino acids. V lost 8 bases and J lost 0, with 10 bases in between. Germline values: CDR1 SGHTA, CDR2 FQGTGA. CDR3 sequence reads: CASARDYQETQYF. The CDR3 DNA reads TGTGCCAGCGCCCGGGACTACCAAGAGACCCAGTACTTC.

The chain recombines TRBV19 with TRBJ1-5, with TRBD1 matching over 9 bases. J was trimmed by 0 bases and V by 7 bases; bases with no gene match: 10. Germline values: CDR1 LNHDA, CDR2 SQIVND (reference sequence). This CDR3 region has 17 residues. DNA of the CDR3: TGTGCCAGTACCACGGACAGGGGCGGCTATAGCAATCAGCCCCAGCATTTT. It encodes CASTTDRGGYSNQPQHF.

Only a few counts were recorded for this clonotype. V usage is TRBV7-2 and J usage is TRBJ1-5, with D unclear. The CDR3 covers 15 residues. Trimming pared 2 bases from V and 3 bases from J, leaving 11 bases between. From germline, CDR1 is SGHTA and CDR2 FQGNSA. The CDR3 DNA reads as TGTGCCAGCAGCTTAATCTTGGGGTTCAATCAGCCCCAGCATTTT. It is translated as CASSLILGFNQPQHF.

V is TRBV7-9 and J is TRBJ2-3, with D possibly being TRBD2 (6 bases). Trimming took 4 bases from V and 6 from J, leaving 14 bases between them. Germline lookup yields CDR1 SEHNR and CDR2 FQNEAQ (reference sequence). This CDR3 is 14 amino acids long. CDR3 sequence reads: CASSSEGHFDTQYF. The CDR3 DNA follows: TGTGCCAGCAGCTCGGAGGGCCACTTTGATACGCAGTATTTT.

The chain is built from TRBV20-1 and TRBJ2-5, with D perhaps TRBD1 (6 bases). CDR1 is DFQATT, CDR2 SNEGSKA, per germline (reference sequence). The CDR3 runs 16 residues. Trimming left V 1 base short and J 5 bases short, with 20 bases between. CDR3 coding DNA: TGCAGTGCTAGAGGGGGCTCCGACAGGACGGCTGAGACCCAGTACTTC. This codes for CSARGGSDRTAETQYF.

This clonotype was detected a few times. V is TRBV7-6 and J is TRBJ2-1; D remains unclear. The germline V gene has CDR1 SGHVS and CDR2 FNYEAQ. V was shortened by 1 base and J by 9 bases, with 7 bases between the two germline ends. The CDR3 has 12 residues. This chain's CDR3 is CASSLGGGEQFF. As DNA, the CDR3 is TGTGCCAGCAGCTTAGGTGGCGGTGAGCAGTTCTTC.

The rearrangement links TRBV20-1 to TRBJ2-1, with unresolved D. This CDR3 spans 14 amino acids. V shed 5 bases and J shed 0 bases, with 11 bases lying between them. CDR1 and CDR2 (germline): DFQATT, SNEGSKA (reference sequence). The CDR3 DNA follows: TGCAGTGCTGTCGGCCGTCTCTCCTACAATGAGCAGTTCTTC. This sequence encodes CSAVGRLSYNEQFF.

CDR3: CSARISGANVLTF. The CDR3 DNA is TGCAGTGCTAGGATTTCTGGGGCCAACGTCCTGACTTTC. The chain is built from TRBV20-1 and TRBJ2-6; D call uncertain. The CDR3 length is 13 residues. The germline V gene encodes CDR1 DFQATT and CDR2 SNEGSKA (reference sequence). V lost 3 bases and J lost 1, with 4 bases in between.